The present T cell receptor (beta chain) was sequenced within a study of cytomegalovirus exposure and HLA in healthy donors. Vbeta (60) and Jbeta (13) primers were used in the PCR. The repertoire was sequenced with immunoSEQ multiplex PCR; TCRdb's copy has only in-frame clones and lacks some. The data show around 130,000 clones, approximately 71% seen once. V trimming: 7 bases; J trimming: 7 bases; junction bases outside the gene matches: 10. The CDR3 spans 14 residues. Germline V gene lookup returns CDR1 SGHRS and CDR2 YFSETQ. This receptor was identified in a woman in her sixties in good health and CMV-seronegative. The V and J genes are TRBV5-1 and TRBJ2-3; 9 bases map to TRBD2. What was sequenced was PBMCs. CDR3: CASAQIAGEYTQYF. CDR3 DNA: TGCGCCAGCGCCCAAATAGCGGGAGAATATACGCAGTATTTT.